The 24 T cell receptor beta chains below were found in one sample sequenced in a study of T cells in women clearing cervical HPV infection (dated by TCRdb to the late 2010s). Libraries were built with the immunoSEQ multiplex PCR assay. Not all clones reach the TCRdb copy of this immuneACCESS table, which keeps in-frame sequences only. Checked studies attribute under half of the gap to unresolved V genes and leave the rest unexplained. Per the sample table, the count is roughly 50,000 clones. The ten largest clones add up to 35% to 45% of the sample. Sequenced material: blood buffy coat. The source is a woman aged 18-69 years with a cervical HPV16 infection that either progressed to CIN3+ or cleared (not recorded which).

A remark on this clone: The read terminates 3 residues before the CDR3 end, so the remaining end is supplied by the germline J gene. The chain joins TRBV7-9 to TRBJ2-1, with D uncertain. In germline, CDR1 is SEHNR, CDR2 FQNEAQ (reference sequence). V lost 8 bases to trimming and J lost 8 bases, with 10 bases between them. CDR3 length equals 11 residues. The CDR3: CASGRSDEQFF. The covered CDR3 bases are TGTGCCAGCGGTCGGTCGGATGAG. The whole variable domain, remainder taken from reference TRBV7-9 and TRBJ2-1, is DTGVSQNPRHKITKRGQNVTFRCDPISEHNRLYWYRQTLGQGPEFLTYFQNEAQLEKSRLLSDRFSAERPKGSFSTLEIQRTEQGDSAMYLCASGRSDEQFFGPGTRLTVL.

CDR3 sequence: CASSQGVGYSSAEQYF. The CDR3 bases that were read are TGTGCCAGCAGCCAAGGGGTAGGTTACAGCTCCGCCGAG. This chain uses TRBV14 with TRBJ2-7, with D uncertain. The read ends 3 residues shy of where the CDR3 ends; the end is completed using the germline J gene. Germline assignment: CDR1 SGHDN and CDR2 FVKESK. CDR3 length: 16 amino acids. Trimming pared 1 base from V and 6 bases from J, leaving 19 bases between.

A note on this clone: The sequence runs out 3 residues before the end of the CDR3; the remainder is reconstructed from the germline J gene. This chain joins TRBV29-1 and TRBJ2-1; D is perhaps TRBD1 (5 bases). The germline V and J ends were trimmed by 5 bases and 6 bases, with 11 bases remaining between them. Germline-derived CDR1 and CDR2 are SQVTM and ANQGSEA. The CDR3 extends over 12 amino acids. The CDR3 sequence is CSVSLTVNEQFF. CDR3 DNA (partial): TGCAGCGTTTCCTTGACAGTCAATGAG.

For this clone: The read finishes 3 residues shy of the CDR3 end, and the germline J gene is used to complete it. V usage is TRBV11-3 and J usage is TRBJ2-5, with 7 bases aligning to TRBD1. V shed 5 bases and J 2 bases; nucleotides not matched to a gene: 5. The CDR3 totals 14 residues. CDR1 and CDR2 (germline): SGHNT, YENEEA. Partial CDR3 DNA: TGTGCCAGCAGCCCATGGGACAGTCAAGAGACC. The encoded protein is CASSPWDSQET. The entire CDR3 protein reads CASSPWDSQETQYF.

With regard to this clone: The CDR3 end lies 3 residues beyond the end of the read and is filled in from the germline J gene. This chain uses TRBV30 with TRBJ2-1; 11 bases fit TRBD1. V gave up 5 bases and J gave up 4 bases; unmatched junction bases: 7. This CDR3 is 15 amino acids long. The germline V gene has CDR1 GTSNPN and CDR2 SVGIG (reference sequence). The CDR3 sequence is CAWSPGTGGYNEQFF. CDR3 bases read: TGTGCCTGGTCCCCCGGGACAGGGGGTTACAATGAG. The full variable domain, with the rest looked up from reference TRBV30 and TRBJ2-1, is SQTIHQWPATLVQPVGSPLSLECTVEGTSNPNLYWYRQAAGRGLQLLFYSVGIGQISSEVPQNLSASRPQDRQFILSSKKLLLSDSGFYLCAWSPGTGGYNEQFFGPGTRLTVL.

Details on this clone: The read ends 3 residues before the CDR3 terminus; that terminus is restored from the germline J gene. The chain is built from TRBV29-1 and TRBJ2-7; D not certain. Trimming cost V 3 bases and J 1 base, with 10 bases left between them. CDR1 is SQVTM, CDR2 ANQGSEA, per germline. The CDR3 length is 13 residues. The CDR3 sequence: CSVDNEVSYEQYF. The CDR3 DNA, read in part, is TGCAGCGTTGATAATGAGGTTTCCTACGAG.

CDR3 DNA, as far as it was read: TGTGCCAGCAGTAGGAGCGGGGGTGGTGAG. This codes for CASSRSGGGE. The CDR3 as a whole reads CASSRSGGGEQFF. This sequence joins TRBV7-6 and TRBJ2-1; 8 bases match TRBD2. Read coverage stops 3 residues before the CDR3 terminus; the germline J gene supplies the remainder. The CDR3 is 13 amino acids. The V gene's germline CDR1 is SGHVS and CDR2 FNYEAQ. V lost 6 bases to trimming and J lost 9 bases; unmatched junction nucleotides: 7.

Notes on this clone: The read ends 3 residues shy of where the CDR3 ends; the end is completed using the germline J gene. The J gene is TRBJ2-7, the V gene TRBV7-9; 7 bases align to TRBD2. V shed 5 bases, J shed 3 bases, and the junction held 10 bases outside the gene matches. This CDR3 contains 15 residues. CDR1 is SEHNR and CDR2 is FQNEAQ in the germline V gene (reference sequence). CDR3 DNA (partial): TGTGCCAGCAGCCCTCCTCGGGGGGTCGACTACGAG. Protein: CASSPPRGVDYE. The whole CDR3 is CASSPPRGVDYEQYF.

Comment on this clone: The read terminates 3 residues before the CDR3 end, so the remaining end is supplied by the germline J gene. The chain couples TRBV7-8 to TRBJ1-3; a possible D gene is TRBD1 (5 bases). The CDR3 has 15 residues. The germline V gene encodes CDR1 SGHVS and CDR2 FQNEAQ. V dropped 2 bases and J dropped 0 bases, with 8 bases sitting between them. The CDR3 spells CASSLWGGSGNTIYF. The CDR3 DNA, read in part, is TGTGCCAGCAGCTTATGGGGGGGCTCTGGAAACACC. The complete variable domain, with remaining parts taken from reference TRBV7-8 and TRBJ1-3, reads GAGVSQSPRYKVAKRGQDVALRCDPISGHVSLFWYQQALGQGPEFLTYFQNEAQLDKSGLPSDRFFAERPEGSVSTLKIQRTQQEDSAVYLCASSLWGGSGNTIYFGEGSWLTVV.

For this clone: The CDR3 extends 3 residues past the end of the read, so its final part is completed from the germline J gene. The chain recombines TRBV18 with TRBJ2-6; 10 nucleotides line up with TRBD1. Germline V lookup: CDR1 KGHSH, CDR2 LQKENI. This CDR3 has 18 amino acids. Germline trimming cut 6 bases from V and 4 bases from J; bases unmatched to any gene: 12. Here the CDR3 reads CASSPTGTGASGANVLTF. Partial CDR3 DNA: TGTGCCAGCTCGCCAACCGGGACAGGGGCTTCCGGGGCCAACGTC.

As concerns this clone: The read terminates 3 residues before the CDR3 end, so the remaining end is supplied by the germline J gene. The V and J genes are TRBV28 and TRBJ2-3; unclear D gene. The CDR3 sequence is 13 residues long. Germline CDR1 MDHEN, CDR2 SYDVKM. The germline V and J ends were trimmed by 5 bases and 0 bases, with 6 bases remaining between them. The part of the CDR3 DNA that was read is TGTGCCAGCAGTCCCCCGAGCACAGATACG. It specifies CASSPPSTDT. The full CDR3 protein is CASSPPSTDTQYF. Together with reference TRBV28 and TRBJ2-3, the CDR3 gives the full variable domain: DVKVTQSSRYLVKRTGEKVFLECVQDMDHENMFWYRQDPGLGLRLIYFSYDVKMKEKGDIPEGYSVSREKKERFSLILESASTNQTSMYLCASSPPSTDTQYFGPGTRLTVL.

About this clone: The read stops 3 residues short of the end of the CDR3; the missing end is completed from the germline J gene. The chain recombines TRBV30 with TRBJ2-4, with a possible D match to TRBD2 (6 bases). The CDR3 loop spans 13 amino acids. Germline assignment: CDR1 GTSNPN and CDR2 SVGIG (reference sequence). The CDR3 sequence is CAWSQSSAETQYF. The covered CDR3 bases are TGTGCCTGGAGTCAATCTAGCGCGGAGACT.

In the case of this clone: Coverage ceases 3 residues before the CDR3 finishes, and the germline J gene fills in the end. The chain has TRBV20-1 and TRBJ2-3; a possible D gene is TRBD1 (5 bases). Germline assignment: CDR1 DFQATT and CDR2 SNEGSKA (reference sequence). The CDR3 covers 12 residues. CDR3 DNA (partial): TGCAGTGTGCAGGGTACTAATCAGCCG. This translates into CSVQGTNQP. From start to end, the CDR3 is CSVQGTNQPQYF.

Of note for this clone: The read ends 3 residues before the CDR3 terminus; that terminus is restored from the germline J gene. The chain uses TRBV6-2 or TRBV6-3 and TRBJ1-1; a possible D gene is TRBD1 (5 bases). Germline CDR1 reads MNHEY; CDR2 reads SVGEGT. The CDR3 consists of 11 residues. The CDR3 DNA, read in part, is TGTGCCAGCCGATGGGGGGTAGGG. Its protein is CASRWGVG. The whole CDR3 region reads CASRWGVGAFF.

To note about this clone: The read ends 3 residues before the CDR3 terminus; that terminus is restored from the germline J gene. The chain employs TRBV20-1 and TRBJ2-7; D perhaps matches TRBD1 (6 bases). The germline CDR1 and CDR2 sequences are DFQATT and SNEGSKA (reference sequence). V was clipped by 3 bases and J by 2 bases, with 11 bases between them. CDR3 length: 13 residues. This CDR3 is CSASQDSPYEQYF. The part of the CDR3 DNA that was read is TGCAGTGCTAGCCAGGACAGCCCCTACGAG.

CDR3 in amino acids: CASSAGGMGLYEQYF. The DNA read from the CDR3 is TGTGCCAGCAGCGCTGGGGGGATGGGCCTCTACGAG. V and J are TRBV7-3 and TRBJ2-7, with D perhaps matching TRBD2 (6 bases). Coverage ceases 3 residues before the CDR3 finishes, and the germline J gene fills in the end. The germline CDR1 and CDR2 sequences are SGHTA and FQGTGA. The CDR3 consists of 15 residues. Trimming cost V 5 bases and J 3 bases, with 17 bases left between them.

A word on this clone: The read ends 3 residues shy of where the CDR3 ends; the end is completed using the germline J gene. The chain couples TRBV30 to TRBJ2-3; TRBD1 matches at 9 bases. CDR3 length: 16 amino acids. Looked up from germline, CDR1 is GTSNPN and CDR2 is SVGIG (reference sequence). The sequenced CDR3 bases are TGTGCCTGGAGTGACTCGGGACAGGGAGATTGGGACACG. It is translated as CAWSDSGQGDWDT. In full, the CDR3 is CAWSDSGQGDWDTQYF. Using reference TRBV30 and TRBJ2-3 for the parts outside the CDR3, the full variable domain is SQTIHQWPATLVQPVGSPLSLECTVEGTSNPNLYWYRQAAGRGLQLLFYSVGIGQISSEVPQNLSASRPQDRQFILSSKKLLLSDSGFYLCAWSDSGQGDWDTQYFGPGTRLTVL.

Comment on this clone: The sequence runs out 3 residues before the end of the CDR3; the remainder is reconstructed from the germline J gene. The rearrangement uses TRBV20-1 and TRBJ2-1, with TRBD2 matching 7 bases. The CDR3 spans 12 residues. The V gene end was trimmed by 3 bases and the J gene end by 8 bases; junction bases not matched to a gene: 4. CDR1 is DFQATT and CDR2 is SNEGSKA in the germline V gene (reference sequence). This CDR3 is CSASLADDEQFF. Partial CDR3 DNA: TGCAGTGCTAGTCTAGCGGACGATGAG.

Turning to this clone: The CDR3 end is not reached by the read, which stops 3 residues before it; the germline J gene fills it in. The chain links TRBV14 to TRBJ2-7, with 8 bases lining up with TRBD2. The germline gives CDR1 SGHDN, CDR2 FVKESK. The CDR3 runs to 14 residues. V shed 5 bases and J 6 bases; nucleotides not matched to a gene: 9. The CDR3 bases that were read are TGTGCCAGCAGCTTCACAGCGGGAGTGGGCGAG. It translates to CASSFTAGVGE. The CDR3 as a whole reads CASSFTAGVGEQYF.

With regard to this clone: The read ends 3 residues shy of where the CDR3 ends; the end is completed using the germline J gene. V usage is TRBV19 and J usage is TRBJ2-5; D is possibly TRBD1 (6 bases). The V gene's germline CDR1 is LNHDA and CDR2 SQIVND (reference sequence). V was cut by 2 bases and J by 4 bases, with 14 bases left in between. This CDR3 spans 15 amino acids. The CDR3 is CASSIRGMRGETQYF. The part of the CDR3 DNA that was read is TGTGCCAGTAGTATAAGGGGGATGAGGGGAGAGACC.

Points on this clone: The sequence runs out 3 residues before the end of the CDR3; the remainder is reconstructed from the germline J gene. The chain employs TRBV5-4 and TRBJ2-1; 8 nucleotides match TRBD1. Germline loops: CDR1 SGHNT, CDR2 YYREEE (reference sequence). V was clipped by 0 bases and J by 8 bases; unmatched bases: 10. This CDR3 comprises 16 residues. The sequenced CDR3 bases are TGTGCCAGCAGCTTGGGACAGGGGTCCCCAATTGATGAG. It specifies CASSLGQGSPIDE. The CDR3 reads in full as CASSLGQGSPIDEQFF.

In the case of this clone: From the germline J gene comes the end of the CDR3, since the read stops 3 residues before it. The chain has TRBV5-1 and TRBJ2-7; 9 bases align to TRBD1. The V segment lost 4 bases and the J segment 4 bases; nucleotides outside the gene matches: 6. This CDR3 is 14 amino acids long. Looked up from germline, CDR1 is SGHRS and CDR2 is YFSETQ. Incomplete CDR3 DNA: TGCGCCAGCAGCGTGCCGGGACAGGGATACGAG. Translation: CASSVPGQGYE. The full-length CDR3 reads as CASSVPGQGYEQYF. The complete variable domain, with remaining parts taken from reference TRBV5-1 and TRBJ2-7, reads KAGVTQTPRYLIKTRGQQVTLSCSPISGHRSVSWYQQTPGQGLQFLFEYFSETQRNKGNFPGRFSGRQFSNSRSEMNVSTLELGDSALYLCASSVPGQGYEQYFGPGTRLTVT.

In regard to this clone: The CDR3 extends 3 residues past the end of the read, so its final part is completed from the germline J gene. The chain joins TRBV5-1 to TRBJ2-2; a weak D match, TRBD2 (5 bases). Germline V CDR1 and CDR2: SGHRS, YFSETQ. CDR3 length: 15 residues. Trimming removed 2 bases from V and 0 bases from J, with 8 bases in between. The CDR3 loop is CASSLTGTNTGELFF. CDR3 bases read: TGCGCCAGCAGCTTAACGGGGACGAACACCGGGGAG.

Details on this clone: The read falls 3 residues short of the CDR3 end, and the missing part is taken from the germline J gene. This sequence joins TRBV7-9 and TRBJ1-2; 8 nucleotides match TRBD1. The germline V gene has CDR1 SEHNR and CDR2 FQNEAQ (reference sequence). After removal of 1 base from V and 6 bases from J, the junction contained 7 bases not matched to a gene. The CDR3 loop spans 15 amino acids. The covered CDR3 bases are TGTGCCAGCAGCTTAGGGGTCAGGGGGCGGAATGGC. Protein sequence: CASSLGVRGRNG. The whole CDR3 sequence is CASSLGVRGRNGYTF.